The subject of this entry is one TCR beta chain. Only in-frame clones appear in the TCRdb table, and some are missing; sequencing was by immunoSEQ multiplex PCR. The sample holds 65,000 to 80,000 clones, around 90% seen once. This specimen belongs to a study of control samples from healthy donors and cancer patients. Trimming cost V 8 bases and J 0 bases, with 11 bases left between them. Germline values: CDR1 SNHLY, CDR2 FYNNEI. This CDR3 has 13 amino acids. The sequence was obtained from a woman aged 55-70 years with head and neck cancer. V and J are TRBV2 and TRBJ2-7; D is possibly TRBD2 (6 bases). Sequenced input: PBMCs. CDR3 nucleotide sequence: TGTGCCAGCGGAGGGACTTTCTCCTACGAGCAGTACTTC. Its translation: CASGGTFSYEQYF.